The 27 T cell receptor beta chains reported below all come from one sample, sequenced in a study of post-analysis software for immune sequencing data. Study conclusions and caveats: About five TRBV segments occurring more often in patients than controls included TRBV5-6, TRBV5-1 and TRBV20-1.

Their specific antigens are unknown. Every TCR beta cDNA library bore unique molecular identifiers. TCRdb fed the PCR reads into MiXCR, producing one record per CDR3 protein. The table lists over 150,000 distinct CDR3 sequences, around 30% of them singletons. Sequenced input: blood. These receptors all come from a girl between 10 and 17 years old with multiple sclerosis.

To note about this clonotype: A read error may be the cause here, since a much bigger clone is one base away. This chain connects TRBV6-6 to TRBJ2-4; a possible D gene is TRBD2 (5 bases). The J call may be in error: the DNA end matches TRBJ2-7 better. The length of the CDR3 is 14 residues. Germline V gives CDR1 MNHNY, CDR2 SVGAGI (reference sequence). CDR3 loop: CACSPTAEVYEQYF. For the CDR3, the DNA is TGTGCCTGCAGCCCCACAGCGGAGGTCTACGAGCAGTACTTC.

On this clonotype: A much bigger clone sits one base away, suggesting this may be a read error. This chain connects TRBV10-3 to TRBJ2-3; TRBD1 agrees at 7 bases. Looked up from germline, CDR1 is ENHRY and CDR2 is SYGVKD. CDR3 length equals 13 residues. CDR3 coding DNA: TGTGCCACCAGTGAGCTTGACAGGGTCCCTCAGTATTTT. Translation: CATSELDRVPQYF.

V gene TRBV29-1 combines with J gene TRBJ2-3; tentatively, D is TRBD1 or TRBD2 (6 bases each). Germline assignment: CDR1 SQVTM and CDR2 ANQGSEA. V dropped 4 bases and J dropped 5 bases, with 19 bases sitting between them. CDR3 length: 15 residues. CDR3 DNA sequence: TGCAGCGTTGGACTTCGGGGGCCGAGGGTAGATACGCAGTATTTT. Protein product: CSVGLRGPRVDTQYF.

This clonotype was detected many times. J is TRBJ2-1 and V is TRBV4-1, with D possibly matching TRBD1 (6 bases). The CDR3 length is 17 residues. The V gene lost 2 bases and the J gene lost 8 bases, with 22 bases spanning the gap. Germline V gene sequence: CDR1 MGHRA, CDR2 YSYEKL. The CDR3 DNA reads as TGCGCCAGCAGCCAAATCACTATTGCAGGGGCCGGGGATGAGCAGTTCTTC. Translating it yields CASSQITIAGAGDEQFF.

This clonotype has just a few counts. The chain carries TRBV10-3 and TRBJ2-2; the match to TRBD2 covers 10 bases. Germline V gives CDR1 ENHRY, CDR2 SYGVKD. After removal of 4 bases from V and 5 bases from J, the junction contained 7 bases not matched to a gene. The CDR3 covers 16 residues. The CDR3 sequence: CAISGGASGRTGELFF. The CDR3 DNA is TGTGCCATCAGTGGCGGGGCTAGCGGGAGAACCGGGGAGCTGTTTTTT.

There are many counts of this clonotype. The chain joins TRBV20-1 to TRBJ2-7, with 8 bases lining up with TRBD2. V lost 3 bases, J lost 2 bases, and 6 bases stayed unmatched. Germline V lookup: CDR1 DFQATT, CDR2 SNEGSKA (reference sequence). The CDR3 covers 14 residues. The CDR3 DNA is TGCAGTGCTAGCTGTCGGGAGGGTGCCTACGAGCAGTACTTC. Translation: CSASCREGAYEQYF.

DNA for the CDR3: TGTGCCTGTTATAGGGGACAGGAAGCCTACGAGCAGTACTTC. Translating it yields CACYRGQEAYEQYF. The rearrangement joins TRBV30 to TRBJ2-5; 8 nucleotides align to TRBD1. The better agreement between TRBJ2-7 and the DNA end casts doubt on the J call. The CDR3 runs to 14 residues. CDR1 is GTSNPN and CDR2 is SVGIG in the germline V gene (reference sequence).

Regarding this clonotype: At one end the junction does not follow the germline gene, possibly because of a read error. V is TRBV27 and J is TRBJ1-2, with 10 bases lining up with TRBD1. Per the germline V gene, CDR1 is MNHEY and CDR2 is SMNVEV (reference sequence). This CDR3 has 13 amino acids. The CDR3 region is CASGRGQGTGNTF. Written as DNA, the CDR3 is TGTGCCAGCGGAAGGGGACAGGGGACTGGCAACACCTTC.

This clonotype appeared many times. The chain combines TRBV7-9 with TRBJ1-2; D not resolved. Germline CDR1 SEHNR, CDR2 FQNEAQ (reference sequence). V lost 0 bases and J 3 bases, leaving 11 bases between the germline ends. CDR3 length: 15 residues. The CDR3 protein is CASSLAAPAYYGYTF. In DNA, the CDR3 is TGTGCCAGCAGCTTAGCAGCTCCCGCGTACTATGGCTACACCTTC.

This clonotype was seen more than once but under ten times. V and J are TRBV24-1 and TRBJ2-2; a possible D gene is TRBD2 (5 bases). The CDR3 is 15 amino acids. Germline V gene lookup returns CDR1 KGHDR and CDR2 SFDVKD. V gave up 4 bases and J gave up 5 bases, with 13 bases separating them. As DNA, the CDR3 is TGTGCCACCAGTGACCCTCGGACTGGTACCGGGGAGCTGTTTTTT. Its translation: CATSDPRTGTGELFF.

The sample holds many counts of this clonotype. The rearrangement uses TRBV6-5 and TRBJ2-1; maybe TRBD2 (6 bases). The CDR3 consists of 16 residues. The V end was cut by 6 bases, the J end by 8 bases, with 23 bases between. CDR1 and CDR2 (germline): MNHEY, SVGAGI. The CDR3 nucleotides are TGTGCCAGCAGCCGCCCGGGACTCATTGAGGGCGATGAGCAGTTCTTC. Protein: CASSRPGLIEGDEQFF.

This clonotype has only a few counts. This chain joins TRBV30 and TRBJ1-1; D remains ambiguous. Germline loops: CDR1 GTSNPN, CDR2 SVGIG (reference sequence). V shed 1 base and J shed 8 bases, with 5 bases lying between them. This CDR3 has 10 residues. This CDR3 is CAWSGHEAFF. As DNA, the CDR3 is TGTGCCTGGAGTGGGCACGAAGCTTTCTTT.

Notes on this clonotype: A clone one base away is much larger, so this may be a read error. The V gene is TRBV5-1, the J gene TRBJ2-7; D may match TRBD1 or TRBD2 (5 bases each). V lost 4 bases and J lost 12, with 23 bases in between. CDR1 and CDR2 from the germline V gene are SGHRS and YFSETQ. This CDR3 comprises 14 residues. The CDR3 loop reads CASSLGPLKETRYF. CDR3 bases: TGCGCCAGCAGCCTGGGACCACTTAAAGAGACCCGGTACTTC. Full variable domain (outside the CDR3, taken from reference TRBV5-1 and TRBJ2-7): KAGVTQTPRYLIKTRGQQVTLSCSPISGHRSVSWYQQTPGQGLQFLFEYFSETQRNKGNFPGRFSGRQFSNSRSEMNVSTLELGDSALYLCASSLGPLKETRYFGPGTRLTVT.

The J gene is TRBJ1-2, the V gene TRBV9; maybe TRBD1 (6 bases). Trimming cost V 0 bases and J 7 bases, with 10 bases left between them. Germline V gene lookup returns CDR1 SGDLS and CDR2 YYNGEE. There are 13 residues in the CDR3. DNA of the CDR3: TGTGCCAGCAGCGTAGGGACAGATGTTGGCTACACCTTC. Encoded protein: CASSVGTDVGYTF.

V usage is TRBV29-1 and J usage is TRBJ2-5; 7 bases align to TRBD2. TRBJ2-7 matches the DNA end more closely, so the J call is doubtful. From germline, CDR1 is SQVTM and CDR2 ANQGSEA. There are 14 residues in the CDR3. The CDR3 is CSVEDSGGSYEQYF. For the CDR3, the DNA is TGCAGCGTTGAAGATTCGGGGGGCTCCTACGAGCAGTACTTC.

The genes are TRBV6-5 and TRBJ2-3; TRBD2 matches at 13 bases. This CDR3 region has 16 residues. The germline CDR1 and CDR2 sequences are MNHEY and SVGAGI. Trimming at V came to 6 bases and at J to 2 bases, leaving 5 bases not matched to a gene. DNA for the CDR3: TGTGCCAGCAGCCGCACTAGCGGGAGGGCCACAGATACGCAGTATTTT. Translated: CASSRTSGRATDTQYF.

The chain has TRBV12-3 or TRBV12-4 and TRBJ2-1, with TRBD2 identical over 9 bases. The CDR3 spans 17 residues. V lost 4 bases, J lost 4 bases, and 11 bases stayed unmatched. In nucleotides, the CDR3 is TGTGCCAGCAGTTCTTCCTTAGCGGGAGCATATTACAATGAGCAGTTCTTC. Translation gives CASSSSLAGAYYNEQFF.

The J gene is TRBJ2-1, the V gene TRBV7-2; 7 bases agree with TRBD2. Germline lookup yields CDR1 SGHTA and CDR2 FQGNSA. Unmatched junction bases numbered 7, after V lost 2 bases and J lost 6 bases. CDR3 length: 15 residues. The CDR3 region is CASSLRAGDGNEQFF. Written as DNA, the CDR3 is TGTGCCAGCAGCTTAAGGGCGGGAGACGGCAATGAGCAGTTCTTC.

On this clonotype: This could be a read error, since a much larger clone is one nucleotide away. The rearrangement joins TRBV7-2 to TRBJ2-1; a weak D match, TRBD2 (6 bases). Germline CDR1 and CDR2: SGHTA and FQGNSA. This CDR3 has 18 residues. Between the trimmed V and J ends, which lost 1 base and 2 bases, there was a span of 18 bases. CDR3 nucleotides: TGTGCCAGCAGCTTAGAGGGACTCCTACTACGGGCCTACAATGAGCAGTTCTTC. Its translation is CASSLEGLLLRAYNEQFF.

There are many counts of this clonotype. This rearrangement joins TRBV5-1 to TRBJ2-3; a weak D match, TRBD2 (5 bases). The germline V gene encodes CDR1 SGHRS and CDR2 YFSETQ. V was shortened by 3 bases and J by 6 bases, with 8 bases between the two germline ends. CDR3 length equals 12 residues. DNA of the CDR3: TGCGCCAGCAGCTCCGGACTGGATACGCAGTATTTT. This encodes CASSSGLDTQYF.

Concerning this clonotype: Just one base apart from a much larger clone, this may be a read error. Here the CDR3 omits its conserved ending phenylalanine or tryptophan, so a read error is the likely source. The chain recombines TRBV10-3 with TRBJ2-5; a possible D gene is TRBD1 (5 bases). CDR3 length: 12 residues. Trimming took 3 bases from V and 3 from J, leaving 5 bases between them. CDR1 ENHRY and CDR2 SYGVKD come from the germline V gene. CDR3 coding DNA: TGTGCCATCAGTGACAGGGAAGAGACCCAGTACCTC. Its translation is CAISDREETQYL.

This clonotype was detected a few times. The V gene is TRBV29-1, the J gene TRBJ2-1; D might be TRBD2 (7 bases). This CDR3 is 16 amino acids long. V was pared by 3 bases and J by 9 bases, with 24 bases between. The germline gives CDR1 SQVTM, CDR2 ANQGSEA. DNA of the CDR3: TGCAGCGTTGAGGCCGTCGGGGAGGGGGACAATGGTGAGCAGTTCTTC. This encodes CSVEAVGEGDNGEQFF.

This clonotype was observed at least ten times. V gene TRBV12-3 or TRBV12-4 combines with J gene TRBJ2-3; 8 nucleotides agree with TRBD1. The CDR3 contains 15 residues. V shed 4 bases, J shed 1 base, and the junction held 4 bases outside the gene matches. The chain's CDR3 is CASSSPGQGTDTQYF. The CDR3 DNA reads TGTGCCAGCAGTTCACCGGGACAGGGCACAGATACGCAGTATTTT.

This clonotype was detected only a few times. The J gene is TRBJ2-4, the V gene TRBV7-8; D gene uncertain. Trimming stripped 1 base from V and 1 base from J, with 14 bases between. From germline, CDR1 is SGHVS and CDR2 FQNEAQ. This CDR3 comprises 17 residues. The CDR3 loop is CASSLEPRLGAKNIQYF. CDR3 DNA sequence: TGTGCCAGCAGCTTAGAGCCCAGACTCGGGGCCAAAAACATTCAGTACTTC.

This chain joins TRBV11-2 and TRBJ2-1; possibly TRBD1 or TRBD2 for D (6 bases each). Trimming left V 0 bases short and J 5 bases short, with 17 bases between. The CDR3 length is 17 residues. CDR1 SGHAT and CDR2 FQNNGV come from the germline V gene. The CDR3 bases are TGTGCCAGCAGCTTAGATCTCCGGGGGCAGGAACACAATGAGCAGTTCTTC. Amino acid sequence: CASSLDLRGQEHNEQFF.

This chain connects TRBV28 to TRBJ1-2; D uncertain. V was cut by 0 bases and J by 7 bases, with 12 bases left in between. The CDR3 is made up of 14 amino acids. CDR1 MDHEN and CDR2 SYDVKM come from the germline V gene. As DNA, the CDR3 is TGTGCCAGCAGTTTATGGCGCGACCGGAGTGGCTACACCTTC. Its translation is CASSLWRDRSGYTF.

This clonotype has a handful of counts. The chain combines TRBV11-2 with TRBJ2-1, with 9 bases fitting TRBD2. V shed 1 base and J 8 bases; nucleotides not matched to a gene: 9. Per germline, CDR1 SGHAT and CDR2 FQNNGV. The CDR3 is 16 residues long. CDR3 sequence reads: CASSLGAGGPRDEQFF. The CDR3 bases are TGTGCCAGCAGCTTAGGTGCGGGAGGGCCTAGGGATGAGCAGTTCTTC.